These 17 T cell receptor beta chains originate from one sample sequenced in a study of tumor-infiltrating lymphocytes in glioblastoma multiforme. TCR beta libraries were built from RNA through three nested multiplex PCR rounds using modified ARM-PCR. TCRdb processed the multiplex PCR reads anew with MiXCR; each CDR3 protein has one entry. The data contain some 15,000 distinct CDR3 sequences, over 65% of them singletons. The sequenced sample was brain tumor tissue. The receptors stem from a male donor with glioblastoma.

V gene TRBV11-2 combines with J gene TRBJ2-1, with TRBD1 identical over 7 bases. The length of the CDR3 is 16 residues. The germline V gene encodes CDR1 SGHAT and CDR2 FQNNGV. CDR3: CTGSLVRGLAYNEQFF. CDR3 in DNA: TGTACCGGCAGCTTAGTTAGGGGGCTCGCCTACAATGAGCAGTTCTTC. Based on the CDR3 plus reference TRBV11-2 and TRBJ2-1, the full variable domain is EAGVAQSPRYKIIEKRQSVAFWCNPISGHATLYWYQQILGQGPKLLIQFQNNGVVDDSQLPKDRFSAERLKGVDSTLKIQPAKLEDSAVYLCTGSLVRGLAYNEQFFGPGTRLTVL.

Notes on this clonotype: One end of the junction varies from germline; a read error may be responsible. The rearrangement uses TRBV11-2 and TRBJ2-7; tentative D call: TRBD2 (6 bases). CDR3 length: 16 residues. Germline CDR1 reads SGHAT; CDR2 reads FQNNGV. The chain's CDR3 is CASSLDRGTSTYEQYF. Written as DNA, the CDR3 is TGTGCCAGCAGCTTGGACCGGGGGACCTCGACCTATGAGCAGTACTTC.

Points on this clonotype: This clone may be a read error of a much larger clone one base away. Since the CDR3 does not end with the conserved phenylalanine or tryptophan, this likely comes from a read error. CDR3 bases: TGCAGCTGCCCGGGGGGGGATACGCAGTATTTA. Its protein is CSCPGGDTQYL. The V call is TRBV29-1, the J call TRBJ2-3, with TRBD2 identical over 8 bases. There are 11 residues in the CDR3. Losses at the gene ends were 8 bases for V and 6 bases for J; bases not matched to a gene: 4. Germline CDR1 and CDR2: SQVTM and ANQGSEA.

The rearrangement links TRBV7-3 to TRBJ2-1; D unclear. The CDR3 contains 13 residues. Germline assignment: CDR1 SGHTA and CDR2 FQGTGA. Trimming shortened V by 1 base and J by 3 bases, and 4 bases separated the two germline ends. The CDR3 region is CASSLNGYNEQFF. CDR3 coding DNA: TGTGCCAGCAGCTTAAACGGCTACAATGAGCAGTTCTTC.

The chain links TRBV4-1 to TRBJ1-2; TRBD1 matches 7 bases. The ends lost 3 bases at V and 4 bases at J; junction bases unmatched: 11. Germline V CDR1 and CDR2: MGHRA, YSYEKL. CDR3 size: 16 residues. DNA for the CDR3: TGCGCCAGCAGCCATGATCGATACAGGGGAGGCTATGGCTACACCTTC. Translating it yields CASSHDRYRGGYGYTF.

With regard to this clonotype: A read error may be the cause here, since a much bigger clone is one base away. This rearrangement joins TRBV11-2 to TRBJ2-7; 7 positions match TRBD2. CDR3 length: 12 residues. The V gene end was trimmed by 3 bases and the J gene end by 7 bases; junction bases not matched to a gene: 3. Germline loops: CDR1 SGHAT, CDR2 FQNNGV. CDR3 sequence (DNA): TGTGCCAGCAGCTTGGGGGAGGGGGAGCAGTACTTC. This encodes CASSLGEGEQYF. Full variable domain (rest looked up from reference TRBV11-2 and TRBJ2-7): EAGVAQSPRYKIIEKRQSVAFWCNPISGHATLYWYQQILGQGPKLLIQFQNNGVVDDSQLPKDRFSAERLKGVDSTLKIQPAKLEDSAVYLCASSLGEGEQYFGPGTRLTVT.

The chain uses TRBV6-5 and TRBJ1-1, with D perhaps TRBD1 (5 bases). V lost 10 bases, J lost 6 bases, and 18 bases lay in between. Germline V gives CDR1 MNHEY, CDR2 SVGAGI. The CDR3 length is 13 residues. The CDR3 here is CANRRQSWAEAFF. The CDR3 DNA reads as TGTGCCAACAGAAGACAGTCGTGGGCTGAAGCTTTCTTT.

This clonotype came up a few times. This chain uses TRBV29-1 with TRBJ2-3, with a tentative D call TRBD1 (6 bases). The CDR3 has 14 amino acids. Germline loops: CDR1 SQVTM, CDR2 ANQGSEA. V was trimmed by 5 bases and J by 8 bases, leaving 20 bases between them. The CDR3 nucleotides are TGCAGCGTTCTATCCGGGACACCTGCGGGTACGCAGTATTTT. Amino acid sequence: CSVLSGTPAGTQYF.

This clonotype was detected only once. This chain links TRBV11-2 with TRBJ2-1; 10 bases are a match to TRBD2. Germline trimming cut 5 bases from V and 4 bases from J; bases unmatched to any gene: 5. CDR1 SGHAT and CDR2 FQNNGV come from the germline V gene. There are 15 residues in the CDR3. CDR3 in amino acids: CASSPSGGVYNEQFF. CDR3 in DNA: TGTGCCAGCAGCCCGAGCGGGGGGGTTTACAATGAGCAGTTCTTC.

Turning to this clonotype: One end of the junction is discordant with germline, which a read error may explain. This sequence joins TRBV11-3 and TRBJ2-1; 7 nucleotides line up with TRBD2. This CDR3 region has 16 residues. Germline V gene sequence: CDR1 SGHNT, CDR2 YENEEA. CDR3 residues: CARSLETSDLTNEQFF. CDR3 DNA sequence: TGTGCCCGCAGCTTAGAAACTAGCGACCTTACCAATGAGCAGTTCTTC.

This clonotype was seen a few times. A read error may explain this, as a much larger clone is one base away. The chain is built from TRBV29-1 and TRBJ2-7; 7 bases are shared with TRBD2. This CDR3 comprises 13 residues. Germline V lookup: CDR1 SQVTM, CDR2 ANQGSEA. DNA of the CDR3: TGCAGCGTCCAAACTAGCGACTCCTACGAGCAGTGCTTC. As protein: CSVQTSDSYEQCF.

Points on this clonotype: At one of its ends the junction is not consistent with the germline gene, which may arise from a read error. This sequence joins TRBV20-1 and TRBJ2-1; 9 nucleotides line up with TRBD1. The germline V gene encodes CDR1 DFQATT and CDR2 SNEGSKA (reference sequence). The CDR3 is made up of 14 amino acids. CDR3 sequence (DNA): TGCATTGCTAGGACCGGGACAGGGTACAATGAGCAGTTCTTC. This translates into CIARTGTGYNEQFF.

The genes are TRBV11-2 and TRBJ2-1; 13 nucleotides match TRBD2. V shed 5 bases, J shed 3 bases, and the junction held 7 bases outside the gene matches. The CDR3 length is 17 residues. Germline CDR1 is SGHAT and CDR2 is FQNNGV. CDR3 sequence reads: CASSKGLAGTLYNEQFF. CDR3 bases: TGTGCCAGCAGCAAGGGACTAGCGGGGACCCTCTACAATGAGCAGTTCTTC.

The sample holds a few counts of this clonotype. The CDR3: CASSYLAGVPYEQYF. The CDR3 DNA follows: TGTGCCAGCAGTTACTTAGCGGGAGTCCCCTACGAGCAGTACTTC. The rearrangement uses TRBV6-5 and TRBJ2-7; 9 nucleotides agree with TRBD2. Germline assignment: CDR1 MNHEY and CDR2 SVGAGI. With 1 base clipped from V and 2 bases from J, the junction kept 3 bases outside the gene matches. The CDR3 is 15 amino acids.

The chain combines TRBV6-1 with TRBJ1-5; D possibly corresponds to TRBD1 (5 bases). V lost 5 bases to trimming and J lost 1 base, with 15 bases between them. The CDR3 is made up of 16 amino acids. CDR1 MNHNS and CDR2 SASEGT come from the germline V gene. CDR3 sequence reads: CASSFLPGDSNQPQHF. Here the CDR3 DNA reads TGTGCCAGCAGTTTTCTTCCGGGGGACAGCAATCAGCCCCAGCATTTT.

This clonotype came up once. The gene calls are TRBV20-1 and TRBJ2-1; D call uncertain. The germline V and J ends were trimmed by 3 bases and 6 bases, with 18 bases remaining between them. This CDR3 region has 15 residues. Germline CDR1 and CDR2: DFQATT and SNEGSKA (reference sequence). This CDR3 reads CSASSAVVQFNEQFF. CDR3 coding DNA: TGCAGTGCTAGTTCTGCCGTGGTTCAGTTCAATGAGCAGTTCTTC.

V and J are TRBV6-6 and TRBJ2-3; perhaps TRBD2 as D (6 bases). Trimming left V 8 bases short and J 2 bases short, with 14 bases between. Germline V lookup: CDR1 MNHNY, CDR2 SVGAGI (reference sequence). CDR3 length: 14 amino acids. This CDR3 reads CASLMGGVTDTQYF. The CDR3 bases are TGTGCCAGCCTAATGGGGGGTGTCACAGATACGCAGTATTTT.